Shown below are 20 T cell receptor beta chains from a single sample sequenced in a study of response to subunit inactivated influenza vaccine. TCRdb passed the RT-PCR reads through MiXCR, listing each CDR3 protein once. The data show about 540,000 distinct CDR3 sequences, around 25% seen once. The data also belong to a second study, concerning T cells expressing NK-cell markers. That work adds: UMIs were included in TCR beta cDNA generated by 5'RACE template switching.

Source: CD4+ T cells sorted from PBMCs, taken 11 to 12 days after vaccination. The receptors stem from a man aged 45 to 65 who received an inactivated influenza vaccine.

This clonotype has just a few counts. The chain has TRBV6-5 and TRBJ2-3; TRBD1 matches at 8 bases. CDR1 MNHEY and CDR2 SVGAGI come from the germline V gene. The CDR3 extends over 16 amino acids. V lost 0 bases and J lost 4; bases outside the gene matches: 6. CDR3 residues: CASSYSRTGPADTQYF. The CDR3, as DNA: TGTGCCAGCAGTTACTCGAGGACAGGGCCTGCAGATACGCAGTATTTT.

This clonotype was detected many times. The rearrangement joins TRBV5-6 to TRBJ2-2, with 7 bases that match TRBD1. Germline lookup yields CDR1 SGHDT and CDR2 YYEEEE. The trim removed 2 bases at V and 6 bases at J, leaving 7 bases unmatched. CDR3 length: 15 amino acids. The CDR3, as DNA: TGTGCCAGCAGCTTAACAGGGGCTTCCGCCGGGGAGCTGTTTTTT. Protein product: CASSLTGASAGELFF.

The chain carries TRBV6-1 and TRBJ1-6; D not certain. Per the germline V gene, CDR1 is MNHNS and CDR2 is SASEGT. The CDR3 runs 16 residues. Trimming left V 5 bases short and J 9 bases short, with 20 bases between. The chain's CDR3 is CASSLSNSPRGSPLHF. CDR3 nucleotide sequence: TGTGCCAGCAGTCTCTCCAACTCGCCTCGCGGTTCACCCCTCCACTTT.

In its sample, this clonotype was seen a few times. This chain links TRBV12-3 or TRBV12-4 with TRBJ2-7; 8 nucleotides agree with TRBD1. This CDR3 has 14 residues. J gave up 4 bases and V 3 bases, and 5 bases lay outside the gene matches. CDR3 nucleotides: TGTGCCAGCAGTTTTGGGGACAGGTTTTACGAGCAGTACTTC. It yields the protein CASSFGDRFYEQYF.

The chain uses TRBV7-2 and TRBJ2-7, with D perhaps matching TRBD1 (6 bases). Trimming cost V 5 bases and J 6 bases, with 17 bases left between them. Germline CDR1 reads SGHTA; CDR2 reads FQGNSA. The CDR3 is 14 residues long. The CDR3 spells CASSPTGLPGEQYF. The CDR3, as DNA: TGTGCCAGCAGCCCCACAGGGTTACCGGGCGAGCAGTACTTC.

This clonotype was found a few times. The chain recombines TRBV5-5 with TRBJ2-2; D tentatively reads TRBD1 or TRBD2 (5 bases each). The CDR3 runs to 17 residues. Germline V CDR1 and CDR2: SGHKS, YYEKEE (reference sequence). V was cut by 0 bases and J by 4 bases, with 16 bases left in between. The CDR3 loop reads CASSLATGRVGTGELFF. CDR3 nucleotide sequence: TGTGCCAGCAGCTTGGCTACGGGACGGGTAGGCACCGGGGAGCTGTTTTTT. The entire variable domain, with the rest obtained from reference TRBV5-5 and TRBJ2-2, is as follows: DAGVTQSPTHLIKTRGQQVTLRCSPISGHKSVSWYQQVLGQGPQFIFQYYEKEERGRGNFPDRFSARQFPNYSSELNVNALLLGDSALYLCASSLATGRVGTGELFFGEGSRLTVL.

The chain links TRBV12-2 to TRBJ2-5; the table's D gene call, TRBD1, was not cross checked with the DNA. TRBV12-2 is recorded as a pseudogene. The CDR3 is 16 residues long. Here the CDR3 DNA reads TGTGCAAGTCGCTCCCGGGACCAGGGCGAGCAAGAGACCCAGTACTTC. Protein sequence: CASRSRDQGEQETQYF.

This clonotype has a handful of counts. CDR3 protein: CASSVVADTQYF. DNA of the CDR3: TGTGCCAGCAGTGTCGTGGCAGATACGCAGTATTTT. The chain couples TRBV2 to TRBJ2-3; no clear D. The CDR3 is 12 amino acids. Trimming removed 4 bases at V and 4 bases at J, with 6 bases between. CDR1 SNHLY and CDR2 FYNNEI come from the germline V gene. The full variable domain, rest sourced from reference TRBV2 and TRBJ2-3, is EPEVTQTPSHQVTQMGQEVILRCVPISNHLYFYWYRQILGQKVEFLVSFYNNEISEKSEIFDDQFSVERPDGSNFTLKIRSTKLEDSAMYFCASSVVADTQYFGPGTRLTVL.

The chain links TRBV7-8 to TRBJ1-3; TRBD1 might be the D (5 bases). V gave up 1 base and J gave up 0 bases, with 13 bases separating them. CDR1 and CDR2 (germline): SGHVS, FQNEAQ. CDR3 length equals 17 residues. The CDR3 DNA follows: TGTGCCAGCAGCTTAGTAACAGGCTCGCGCTCTGGAAACACCATATATTTT. The encoded protein is CASSLVTGSRSGNTIYF.

The chain combines TRBV28 with TRBJ1-2; D not certain. This CDR3 comprises 13 residues. Germline values: CDR1 MDHEN, CDR2 SYDVKM. With 5 bases removed from V and 5 bases from J, the gap between germline ends came to 12 bases. Here the CDR3 reads CASSTRVPYGYTF. CDR3 bases: TGTGCCAGCAGTACTAGGGTGCCGTATGGCTACACCTTC.

This clonotype occurred a few times. This chain connects TRBV12-3 or TRBV12-4 to TRBJ2-2; 7 nucleotides agree with TRBD1. V was pared by 6 bases and J by 5 bases, with 6 bases of the junction left unmatched. CDR3 size: 14 residues. Here the CDR3 reads CASRGQDGTGELFF. The DNA of the CDR3 is TGTGCCAGCAGAGGACAGGATGGTACCGGGGAGCTGTTTTTT.

For this clonotype: The junction differs from germline at one of its ends, possibly a read error. The CDR3 DNA is TGCGCCGGCAGCAACGGGCTTTTGGGCTCGCTGAACACTGAAGCTTTCTTT. Residues: CAGSNGLLGSLNTEAFF. This chain links TRBV5-1 with TRBJ1-1; D is ambiguous. Germline CDR1 SGHRS, CDR2 YFSETQ. The CDR3 has 17 amino acids.

This clonotype appeared many times. J is TRBJ1-6 and V is TRBV20-1; the match to TRBD1 covers 9 bases. J gave up 9 bases and V 0 bases, and 3 bases lay outside the gene matches. Germline V gene lookup returns CDR1 DFQATT and CDR2 SNEGSKA (reference sequence). CDR3 length: 14 residues. In nucleotides, the CDR3 is TGCAGTGCTAGAGAGGGACAGGGACGTTCACCCCTCCACTTT. It is translated as CSAREGQGRSPLHF.

V and J are TRBV12-3 or TRBV12-4 and TRBJ2-1; tentative D call: TRBD1 (5 bases). The CDR3 consists of 15 residues. V was cut by 4 bases and J by 0 bases, with 10 bases left in between. The DNA for the CDR3 is TGTGCCAGCAGTTCAGACAGATTCTCCTACAATGAGCAGTTCTTC. Amino acids: CASSSDRFSYNEQFF.

The chain couples TRBV10-3 to TRBJ2-1; D is possibly TRBD1 (6 bases). Looked up from germline, CDR1 is ENHRY and CDR2 is SYGVKD. Trimming stripped 3 bases from V and 7 bases from J, with 16 bases between. CDR3 length: 15 amino acids. The CDR3 sequence: CAISDTGGTSNEQFF. In DNA form, the CDR3 reads TGTGCCATCAGTGACACTGGGGGCACTAGTAATGAGCAGTTCTTC.

The chain joins TRBV28 to TRBJ2-7; 8 bases line up with TRBD1. There are 15 residues in the CDR3. The J segment lost 3 bases and the V segment lost 5 bases, leaving 9 bases of the junction unmatched. CDR1 is MDHEN and CDR2 is SYDVKM in the germline V gene. CDR3 protein: CASSPNGQGHYEQYF. The DNA of the CDR3 is TGTGCCAGCAGTCCGAACGGACAGGGCCACTACGAGCAGTACTTC.

This clonotype turned up a few times. J is TRBJ1-6 and V is TRBV3-1; D remains unclear. The CDR3 length is 15 residues. Germline V gene lookup returns CDR1 LGHDT and CDR2 YNNKEL (reference sequence). Deletions cut 0 bases from V and 7 bases from J, with 10 bases between. CDR3 sequence: CASSQERLTNSPLHF. CDR3 sequence (DNA): TGTGCCAGCAGCCAAGAGCGGCTTACGAATTCACCCCTCCACTTT. The whole variable domain, remainder taken from reference TRBV3-1 and TRBJ1-6, is DTAVSQTPKYLVTQMGNDKSIKCEQNLGHDTMYWYKQDSKKFLKIMFSYNNKELIINETVPNRFSPKSPDKAHLNLHINSLELGDSAVYFCASSQERLTNSPLHFGNGTRLTVT.

This clonotype appeared a few times. The V gene is TRBV7-9, the J gene TRBJ2-3; D uncertain. The ends were cut back, 6 bases at V and 5 bases at J, with 24 bases in the middle. The V gene's germline CDR1 is SEHNR and CDR2 FQNEAQ (reference sequence). The CDR3 has 17 amino acids. In nucleotides, the CDR3 is TGTGCCAGCAGTTTTTCTTCTACCCCTACGGTGGGAGATACGCAGTATTTT. Translating it yields CASSFSSTPTVGDTQYF. Supplemented by reference TRBV7-9 and TRBJ2-3, the full variable domain reads DTGVSQNPRHKITKRGQNVTFRCDPISEHNRLYWYRQTLGQGPEFLTYFQNEAQLEKSRLLSDRFSAERPKGSFSTLEIQRTEQGDSAMYLCASSFSSTPTVGDTQYFGPGTRLTVL.

This clonotype was counted a few times. No DNA is shown, since the ends of the CDR3 on it are uncertain; the CDR3 is the one TCRdb lists. CDR3 loop: CASSTVFGSEAFF. The gene calls are TRBV6-1 and TRBJ1-1. Germline-derived CDR1 and CDR2 are MNHNS and SASEGT. Counting both end residues, the CDR3 totals 13 amino acids.

This clonotype was observed a handful of times. The rearrangement uses TRBV12-3 or TRBV12-4 and TRBJ2-3; 8 bases are shared with TRBD2. The trim removed 3 bases at V and 1 base at J, leaving 6 bases unmatched. CDR3 size: 16 residues. The CDR3 reads CASSFTSGFGTDTQYF. The DNA for the CDR3 is TGTGCCAGCAGTTTTACTAGCGGATTTGGCACAGATACGCAGTATTTT.